These 23 T cell receptor beta chains came from one sample sequenced in a study of blood T cell repertoires in COVID-19. Sequencing was performed with immunoSEQ multiplex PCR; in TCRdb, only in-frame clones are kept and a portion is missing. The repertoire holds 130,000 to 150,000 clones, more than 75% seen once, with roughly 12% in the top ten. Input material: PBMCs or T cells enriched from blood (not recorded which). The receptors derive from a man in his sixties who had recovered from COVID-19.

This chain links TRBV7-2 with TRBJ1-2, with D possibly TRBD1 on 6 matching bases. Looked up from germline, CDR1 is SGHTA and CDR2 is FQGNSA. The CDR3 loop spans 14 amino acids. V was trimmed by 5 bases and J by 8 bases, leaving 18 bases between them. In DNA, the CDR3 is TGTGCCAGCAGCGTCATACAGGGAATGGGGGGCTACACCTTC. It codes for CASSVIQGMGGYTF.

The chain carries TRBV5-1 and TRBJ2-7; D perhaps matches TRBD2 (6 bases). The CDR3 is 14 amino acids. Trimming stripped 4 bases from V and 3 bases from J, with 14 bases between. Germline-derived CDR1 and CDR2 are SGHRS and YFSETQ. The CDR3 DNA reads TGCGCCAGCAGCCCCCGGGGGAATGACTACGAGCAGTACTTC. Its protein product is CASSPRGNDYEQYF.

The V call is TRBV7-6, the J call TRBJ2-3, with D unresolved. This CDR3 is built from 11 residues. V was clipped by 4 bases and J by 4 bases, with 3 bases between them. The germline gives CDR1 SGHVS, CDR2 FNYEAQ. This CDR3 reads CASSSSDTQYF. The CDR3 DNA reads TGTGCCAGCAGCTCTTCAGATACGCAGTATTTT.

This clone appeared once. The rearrangement joins TRBV21-1 to TRBJ2-7; no DNA check was done on the table's D call, TRBD1. TRBV21-1 is a recognized pseudogene. This CDR3 has 15 amino acids. CDR3 in DNA: TGTGCCAGCACCCAGGTCACGGGACAGGGGAACGAGCAGTACTTC. Its translation is CASTQVTGQGNEQYF.

DNA of the CDR3: TGCGCCAGCAGTGAGGGACATGGGCCGCCCACTAACCTCTATGGCTACACCTTC. The encoded protein is CASSEGHGPPTNLYGYTF. The gene calls are TRBV10-2 and TRBJ1-2; tentatively, D is TRBD1 (5 bases). Germline values: CDR1 WSHSY, CDR2 SAAADI. The V and J ends lost 2 bases and 4 bases respectively, with 23 bases between them. This CDR3 is 18 amino acids long.

The V gene is TRBV28, the J gene TRBJ1-1; D ambiguous. Trimming took off 6 bases at V and 8 bases at J, with 22 bases between the two ends. Germline loops: CDR1 MDHEN, CDR2 SYDVKM. The length of the CDR3 is 15 residues. The CDR3 sequence: CASSKVQERPVEAFF. CDR3 in DNA: TGTGCCAGCAGCAAGGTCCAGGAACGCCCGGTGGAAGCTTTCTTT. The full variable domain, in which reference TRBV28 and TRBJ1-1 provide the parts outside the CDR3, is DVKVTQSSRYLVKRTGEKVFLECVQDMDHENMFWYRQDPGLGLRLIYFSYDVKMKEKGDIPEGYSVSREKKERFSLILESASTNQTSMYLCASSKVQERPVEAFFGQGTRLTVV.

V gene TRBV6-1 combines with J gene TRBJ1-1, with D uncertain. The CDR3 length is 14 residues. Germline V gene lookup returns CDR1 MNHNS and CDR2 SASEGT. V dropped 1 base and J dropped 4 bases, with 10 bases sitting between them. CDR3: CASSEEMGSTEAFF. As DNA, the CDR3 is TGTGCCAGCAGTGAAGAGATGGGCTCCACTGAAGCTTTCTTT.

This chain uses TRBV28 with TRBJ1-4, with 7 bases identical to TRBD1. The germline V gene has CDR1 MDHEN and CDR2 SYDVKM. The CDR3 sequence is 15 residues long. Losses at the gene ends were 0 bases for V and 7 bases for J; bases not matched to a gene: 5. The CDR3 here is CASSLWGRGSEKLFF. In DNA form, the CDR3 reads TGTGCCAGCAGTTTATGGGGCAGGGGGAGTGAAAAACTGTTTTTT.

This rearrangement joins TRBV28 to TRBJ2-5, with a tentative D call TRBD2 (5 bases). Trimming took off 6 bases at V and 0 bases at J, with 14 bases between the two ends. CDR1 is MDHEN, CDR2 SYDVKM, per germline. The CDR3 runs to 15 residues. The chain's CDR3 is CASSLVGGYQETQYF. As DNA, the CDR3 is TGTGCCAGCAGCCTCGTCGGCGGGTACCAAGAGACCCAGTACTTC.

The chain combines TRBV12-3 or TRBV12-4 with TRBJ2-7; TRBD1 matches 8 bases. Trimming cost V 4 bases and J 7 bases; bases outside gene matches: 6. The CDR3 is made up of 13 amino acids. The CDR3 region is CASSSQGAREQYF. The CDR3 coding sequence is TGTGCCAGCAGTTCCCAGGGGGCTAGGGAGCAGTACTTC.

The V gene is TRBV28, the J gene TRBJ1-6, with 8 bases fitting TRBD1. Germline V gives CDR1 MDHEN, CDR2 SYDVKM. The length of the CDR3 is 16 residues. Trimming took 6 bases from V and 8 from J; bases not matched to a gene: 12. The CDR3 sequence is CASSFLTGGNDSPLHF. CDR3 coding DNA: TGTGCCAGCAGCTTCCTTACAGGGGGTAACGATTCACCCCTCCACTTT.

The V call is TRBV27, the J call TRBJ2-1; 13 bases map to TRBD2. J was trimmed by 0 bases and V by 10 bases; bases with no gene match: 9. The CDR3 runs 17 residues. Per germline, CDR1 MNHEY and CDR2 SMNVEV (reference sequence). The CDR3 protein is CATTRTSGRISYNEQFF. The CDR3 DNA is TGTGCCACCACAAGGACTAGCGGGAGAATCTCCTACAATGAGCAGTTCTTC.

The genes are TRBV10-1 and TRBJ2-1, with D unclear. V lost 3 bases and J 5 bases, leaving 8 bases between the germline ends. The CDR3 is made up of 13 amino acids. Germline CDR1 reads WNHNN; CDR2 reads SYGVQD (reference sequence). Here the CDR3 DNA reads TGCGCCAGCAGTGATAACAGAAACAATGAGCAGTTCTTC. Its protein is CASSDNRNNEQFF.

The sample holds one count of this clone. The CDR3 reads CAWSVGVGNTIYF. Written as DNA, the CDR3 is TGTGCCTGGAGTGTAGGGGTCGGAAACACCATATATTTT. This rearrangement joins TRBV30 to TRBJ1-3; weak D call: TRBD1 (5 bases). The CDR3 covers 13 residues. Trimming stripped 0 bases from V and 4 bases from J, with 7 bases between. Germline assignment: CDR1 GTSNPN and CDR2 SVGIG (reference sequence).

V gene TRBV5-1 combines with J gene TRBJ2-4, with D perhaps TRBD2 (6 bases). The germline V gene encodes CDR1 SGHRS and CDR2 YFSETQ. V lost 2 bases to trimming and J lost 0 bases, with 15 bases between them. The CDR3 runs 17 residues. CDR3 amino acids: CASSLRGGAQAKNIQYF. The DNA for the CDR3 is TGCGCCAGCAGCTTACGGGGCGGGGCCCAAGCCAAAAACATTCAGTACTTC.

The chain couples TRBV12-3 or TRBV12-4 to TRBJ2-7; D gene uncertain. The CDR3 spans 13 residues. The V end was cut by 4 bases, the J end by 0 bases, with 7 bases between. The CDR3 protein is CASSSLSSYEQYF. CDR3 DNA sequence: TGTGCCAGCAGTTCCTTGAGCTCCTACGAGCAGTACTTC.

J is TRBJ2-7 and V is TRBV5-1, with 7 bases identical to TRBD2. V shed 0 bases and J 3 bases; nucleotides not matched to a gene: 6. The CDR3 is 15 amino acids. CDR1 is SGHRS and CDR2 is YFSETQ in the germline V gene. The CDR3 here is CASSLDQGLYYEQYF. The CDR3 DNA sequence: TGCGCCAGCAGCTTGGACCAGGGACTATACTACGAGCAGTACTTC.

The chain links TRBV28 to TRBJ2-2, with D unclear. V gave up 7 bases and J gave up 2 bases, with 5 bases separating them. Looked up from germline, CDR1 is MDHEN and CDR2 is SYDVKM. The CDR3 loop spans 12 amino acids. The CDR3 nucleotides read TGTGCCAGCACGCGTAACACCGGGGAGCTGTTTTTT. Amino acids: CASTRNTGELFF.

V usage is TRBV18 and J usage is TRBJ1-2, with 9 bases aligning to TRBD1. CDR3 length: 16 amino acids. V lost 3 bases, J lost 0 bases, and 5 bases stayed unmatched. Per the germline V gene, CDR1 is KGHSH and CDR2 is LQKENI. The CDR3 nucleotides are TGTGCCAGCTCACCCCCCGGGACAGGGTCTAACTATGGCTACACCTTC. Protein: CASSPPGTGSNYGYTF.

CDR3 region: CAISGGGETQYF. Here the CDR3 DNA reads TGTGCCATCAGTGGGGGAGGAGAGACCCAGTACTTC. The J gene is TRBJ2-5, the V gene TRBV10-3, with a tentative D call TRBD2 (6 bases). V was pared by 4 bases and J by 4 bases, with 7 bases between. Germline CDR1 is ENHRY and CDR2 is SYGVKD. The CDR3 is made up of 12 amino acids.

This chain connects TRBV5-1 to TRBJ1-1; 7 positions match TRBD1. Germline loops: CDR1 SGHRS, CDR2 YFSETQ. The CDR3 is made up of 14 amino acids. V dropped 3 bases and J dropped 3; count of bases not matched to a gene: 5. The chain's CDR3 is CASSWTGRDTEAFF. DNA for the CDR3: TGCGCCAGCAGCTGGACAGGCAGGGACACTGAAGCTTTCTTT. The variable domain in full, with the rest retrieved from reference TRBV5-1 and TRBJ1-1, is KAGVTQTPRYLIKTRGQQVTLSCSPISGHRSVSWYQQTPGQGLQFLFEYFSETQRNKGNFPGRFSGRQFSNSRSEMNVSTLELGDSALYLCASSWTGRDTEAFFGQGTRLTVV.

This chain connects TRBV19 to TRBJ1-3, with 7 bases identical to TRBD1. Germline-derived CDR1 and CDR2 are LNHDA and SQIVND (reference sequence). This CDR3 is 13 amino acids long. V dropped 7 bases and J dropped 5; count of bases not matched to a gene: 5. The CDR3 here is CASTGDRRNTIYF. In DNA, the CDR3 is TGTGCCAGTACGGGGGACAGACGAAACACCATATATTTT.

The chain joins TRBV9 to TRBJ1-2; 7 bases are a match to TRBD1. Germline trimming cut 4 bases from V and 8 bases from J; bases unmatched to any gene: 11. This CDR3 spans 14 amino acids. The germline V gene has CDR1 SGDLS and CDR2 YYNGEE. The CDR3 DNA follows: TGTGCCAGCAGCACCCCGGGACAGAATAAGGGCTACACCTTC. Encoded protein: CASSTPGQNKGYTF.